The present T cell receptor (beta chain) was sequenced within a study of blood T cells in healthy people across ages. The second PCR ran about 6 to 12 cycles with a sample-barcoded 5' primer and J-beta primers. Using its own MiXCR run on the 5' RACE reads, TCRdb lists one record per CDR3 protein. The data contain about 1,400,000 distinct CDR3 sequences, approximately 60% of them singletons. The CDR3 consists of 14 residues. V was shortened by 4 bases and J by 6 bases, with 18 bases between the two germline ends. The V gene's germline CDR1 is SQVTM and CDR2 ANQGSEA. This clonotype has more than one count but fewer than ten.

The V call is TRBV29-1, the J call TRBJ1-2; D may be TRBD1 (5 bases). The clonotype comes from a man younger than 35 in good health. The sample consisted of blood. The DNA for the CDR3 is TGCAGCGTTGGCCCGGGGCAGGGATATAATGGCTACACCTTC. Translation: CSVGPGQGYNGYTF.